Here is one TCR beta chain with its context. Antigen unknown. Sequencing used immunoSEQ multiplex PCR; TCRdb keeps in-frame clones, though not all of them. The sample shows under 50,000 clones, almost 85% of them seen only once. These data originate in a study of memory B cells and T cells in multiple sclerosis. Separate sequencing covered autoproliferating (CFSE-dim) and non-proliferating (CFSE-high) T cells from stimulus-free culture. Cultures began with some 49 million CFSE-labeled PBMCs, unstimulated for 6 to 7 days, with replicate wells pooled. Without exogenous stimuli, roughly 0.5 uM CFSE-labeled PBMCs were cultured serum-free. General study findings and limits: Normalization was needed because clone-set size differences affected shared clonotype counts.

CDR1 is SEHNR, CDR2 FQNEAQ, per germline (reference sequence). The junction had 19 bases not matched to a gene; V was cut back by 4 bases and J by 5 bases. The CDR3 spans 18 residues. The source material was PBMCs from blood kept in culture. The sequence came from a human donor with multiple sclerosis. V usage is TRBV7-9 and J usage is TRBJ1-2; TRBD1 matches at 7 bases. CDR3: CASSSEGGGARLDYGYTF. As DNA, the CDR3 is TGTGCCAGCAGCTCCGAGGGAGGGGGCGCTAGGTTGGATTATGGCTACACCTTC.